This TCR beta chain is from a study of regulatory T cells in long-lasting Graves disease. The study, taken as a whole, reports: With a few thousand shared public clonotypes, persistent patients exceeded new patients, who shared about 1,000. Persistent disease showed a preference for TRBV28, TRBJ1-2 and TRBJ2-5.

The time point is: newly diagnosed GD, antithyroid drugs for less than 3 months. There was RNA extracted from PBMCs, and the TCR library was made from it. The authors built TCR beta libraries using iRepertoire HTBI primers and Arm-PCR of CDR3 regions. Via MiXCR, TCRdb re-called the multiplex PCR reads, giving one row per CDR3 protein. The repertoire holds about 520,000 distinct CDR3 sequences, with about 12% as singletons. The germline gives CDR1 SGHRS, CDR2 YFSETQ. V lost 1 base to trimming and J lost 2 bases, with 10 bases between them. The CDR3 spans 14 residues. The table lists this clonotype with many counts. Its antigen is not identified. These data were also reused for a study on T cells in Graves' hyperthyroidism and ophthalmopathy.

The receptor was derived from a woman younger than 45 with Graves disease. The sample here was peripheral blood mononuclear cells (PBMCs), taken at new diagnosis, from a patient treated with antithyroid drugs. The V call is TRBV5-1, the J call TRBJ2-7; tentatively, D is TRBD1 or TRBD2 (6 bases each). The CDR3 DNA is TGCGCCAGCAGCTTGTCGAGGGGGGCCTACGAGCAGTACTTC. Translating it yields CASSLSRGAYEQYF. Variable domain in full (rest from reference TRBV5-1 and TRBJ2-7): KAGVTQTPRYLIKTRGQQVTLSCSPISGHRSVSWYQQTPGQGLQFLFEYFSETQRNKGNFPGRFSGRQFSNSRSEMNVSTLELGDSALYLCASSLSRGAYEQYFGPGTRLTVT.